This T cell receptor beta chain was recovered during a study of T cells expressing NK-cell markers. Across the study: The TCR beta repertoires were obtained from sorted CD3+CD56+NKG2C+, CD3+CD56+NKG2C- and CD3+CD56-NKG2C+ T cells. In the group of eight sequenced donors, seven were HCMV-seropositive and one was seronegative.

The CDR3 contains 15 residues. Germline V gene sequence: CDR1 SGHRS, CDR2 YFSETQ. The TCR beta cDNA came from 5'RACE template switching with UMIs. TCRdb re-called the 5' RACE reads and shows each CDR3 protein once, DNA omitted. This sample contains around 280,000 distinct CDR3 sequences. The V call is TRBV5-1, the J call TRBJ1-1; TCRdb outputs TRBD1, but without DNA this stays unchecked. The sequencing input was blood T cells: a sorted CD56 or NKG2C T cell subset, CD4+ or CD8+ T cells, or bulk PBMC T cells (not recorded which). This TCR was sampled from a man aged 18 to 30 in good health. CDR3 in amino acids: CASGGKTALNTEAFF.